This T cell receptor (beta chain) was captured by sequencing in a study of T-cell reconstitution after alpha-beta-depleted transplantation in children. The study, taken as a whole, reports: Two months or so post-transplant, alpha-beta T cells reportedly derived from several hundred expanded graft clones.

The CDR3 loop spans 15 amino acids. Germline V gene sequence: CDR1 SNHLY, CDR2 FYNNEI. V lost 2 bases to trimming and J lost 0 bases, with 11 bases between them. In this sample, this clonotype turned up a few times. Its antigen is not identified. Unique molecular identifiers tagged the TCRbeta library. TCRdb redid the calling of the PCR reads with MiXCR, one entry per CDR3 protein. The profile shows approximately 1,000,000 distinct CDR3 sequences, about 31% of them singletons. This chain uses TRBV2 with TRBJ2-7; D gene unclear. The sequence was collected from a boy under three years old who had a stem cell transplant for SCID, so the T cells may come from the graft donor. Sequenced here: PBMCs, mostly from graft donor cells, sampled 360 days after TCRalphabeta/CD19-depleted stem cell transplant. The chain's CDR3 is CASSESGARSYEQYF. The CDR3 nucleotides are TGTGCCAGCAGTGAATCAGGCGCACGCTCCTACGAGCAGTACTTC.